Listed here are 25 T cell receptor beta chains from one sample, sequenced in a study. MiXCR, applied by TCRdb to the 5' RACE reads, yields one record per CDR3 protein. The profile covers roughly 64,000 distinct CDR3 sequences, with under 25% appearing a single time and under 3.5% taken by the ten largest. The specimen sequenced was memory CD4+ T cells sorted from a lymph node. Regarding subset: memory CD4+ T cells, CD4+CD45RO+CD25-. The receptors were sampled from a female donor with breast cancer.

In this sample, this clonotype turned up a few times. The chain couples TRBV4-2 to TRBJ1-1; tentatively, D is TRBD1 (6 bases). This CDR3 spans 16 amino acids. Germline CDR1 reads LGHNA; CDR2 reads YNFKEQ. The V end was cut by 5 bases, the J end by 3 bases, with 19 bases between. The CDR3 spells CASSYRQEMGDTEAFF. The CDR3 bases are TGTGCCAGCAGCTATCGACAGGAAATGGGGGACACTGAAGCTTTCTTT.

There are a few counts of this clonotype. This chain links TRBV18 with TRBJ1-5; no firm D call. Per the germline V gene, CDR1 is KGHSH and CDR2 is LQKENI. CDR3 length equals 16 residues. Trimming shortened V by 3 bases and J by 4 bases, and 16 bases separated the two germline ends. The CDR3 loop is CASSPLPQTGNQPQHF. The CDR3 nucleotides are TGTGCCAGCTCACCGCTCCCCCAGACTGGAAATCAGCCCCAGCATTTT.

This clonotype was seen only a few times. The gene calls are TRBV20-1 and TRBJ1-3, with a weak D call TRBD1 (5 bases). V lost 2 bases to trimming and J lost 0 bases, with 23 bases between them. Germline CDR1 and CDR2: DFQATT and SNEGSKA (reference sequence). This CDR3 comprises 19 residues. The CDR3 DNA follows: TGCAGTGCTAGACACCCGGGGGTTTCCCCCCCTTACTCTGGAAACACCATATATTTT. Its protein is CSARHPGVSPPYSGNTIYF.

The chain joins TRBV7-9 to TRBJ1-1; TRBD1 matches at 7 bases. The CDR3 length is 13 residues. CDR1 is SEHNR and CDR2 is FQNEAQ in the germline V gene (reference sequence). V trimming: 5 bases; J trimming: 5 bases; junction bases outside the gene matches: 5. In DNA form, the CDR3 reads TGTGCCAGCAGCCGGGACAGTCGTACTGAAGCTTTCTTT. Its translation is CASSRDSRTEAFF.

This clonotype was detected only a few times. The chain uses TRBV5-1 and TRBJ1-5; D is undetermined. Per germline, CDR1 SGHRS and CDR2 YFSETQ. The V and J ends lost 4 bases and 4 bases respectively, with 9 bases between them. The CDR3 sequence is 13 residues long. CDR3 residues: CASSPGPNQPQHF. In nucleotides, the CDR3 is TGCGCCAGCAGCCCAGGTCCTAATCAGCCCCAGCATTTT. Full variable domain (outside the CDR3, taken from reference TRBV5-1 and TRBJ1-5): KAGVTQTPRYLIKTRGQQVTLSCSPISGHRSVSWYQQTPGQGLQFLFEYFSETQRNKGNFPGRFSGRQFSNSRSEMNVSTLELGDSALYLCASSPGPNQPQHFGDGTRLSIL.

This clonotype was seen a handful of times. The rearrangement uses TRBV6-2 or TRBV6-3 and TRBJ1-1; 7 nucleotides line up with TRBD1. J gave up 5 bases and V 7 bases, and 7 bases lay outside the gene matches. CDR3 length: 13 residues. The V gene's germline CDR1 is MNHEY and CDR2 SVGEGT. The CDR3 is CASNPGGRTEAFF. DNA of the CDR3: TGTGCCAGCAACCCAGGGGGGCGAACTGAAGCTTTCTTT.

This clonotype was seen at least ten times. The J gene is TRBJ1-5, the V gene TRBV7-2; D gene uncertain. CDR1 SGHTA and CDR2 FQGNSA come from the germline V gene. Trimming left V 4 bases short and J 6 bases short, with 7 bases between. This CDR3 region has 12 residues. The CDR3 sequence: CASSWAGQPQHF. CDR3 coding DNA: TGTGCCAGCAGCTGGGCGGGTCAGCCCCAGCATTTT.

Judged by abundance, this clonotype is medium-sized. The chain has TRBV5-1 and TRBJ1-2; the match to TRBD1 covers 10 bases. With V trimmed by 4 bases and J by 6 bases, 6 bases remained unmatched. Germline V gene sequence: CDR1 SGHRS, CDR2 YFSETQ. This CDR3 region has 14 residues. The CDR3 DNA is TGCGCCAGCAGCAACGACAGGGGGCAAGATGGCTACACCTTC. It yields the protein CASSNDRGQDGYTF.

This clonotype was counted only a few times. This chain uses TRBV6-1 with TRBJ1-6, with 7 bases lining up with TRBD1. Trimming cost V 10 bases and J 7 bases; bases outside gene matches: 10. Germline V gives CDR1 MNHNS, CDR2 SASEGT. The CDR3 runs to 14 residues. The CDR3 reads CATKKTGRNSPLHF. CDR3 DNA sequence: TGTGCCACTAAAAAGACAGGGCGGAATTCACCCCTCCACTTT.

This clonotype appeared a few times. Germline is not matched at one junction end, which may reflect a read error. The rearrangement uses TRBV5-1 and TRBJ1-2; D may be TRBD1 (5 bases). Germline loops: CDR1 SGHRS, CDR2 YFSETQ. The CDR3 runs to 15 residues. The CDR3 bases are TGCGCCGGCAGCTTCACAGGAACCTCTAACTATGGCTACACCTTC. The encoded protein is CAGSFTGTSNYGYTF.

As for this clonotype: At one end, the junction sequence differs from germline, possibly due to a read error. The chain couples TRBV7-2 to TRBJ2-3, with D possibly TRBD1 on 5 matching bases. CDR1 and CDR2 from the germline V gene are SGHTA and FQGNSA. The CDR3 spans 13 residues. CDR3 nucleotides: TGTGCCAGCGGCTCTCAGGGCCCTGATACGCAGTGTTTT. Its translation is CASGSQGPDTQCF.

The chain recombines TRBV6-1 with TRBJ2-7, with D uncertain. The CDR3 totals 12 residues. The germline V gene has CDR1 MNHNS and CDR2 SASEGT. CDR3 amino acids: CAIDLSSYEQYF. CDR3 DNA sequence: TGTGCGATCGATCTGAGCTCCTACGAGCAGTACTTC.

The V and J genes are TRBV7-2 and TRBJ1-3; maybe TRBD1 (5 bases). This CDR3 is built from 15 residues. V lost 2 bases and J 4 bases, leaving 12 bases between the germline ends. Germline V gene sequence: CDR1 SGHTA, CDR2 FQGNSA. CDR3 DNA sequence: TGTGCCAGCAGCTTATCGGCAGGGTCCGGAAACACCATATATTTT. This sequence encodes CASSLSAGSGNTIYF.

This chain connects TRBV7-9 to TRBJ1-1; D is uncertain. The V end lost 6 bases, the J end lost 3 bases, and 8 bases lay between the germline ends. CDR3 length: 12 amino acids. CDR1 and CDR2 from the germline V gene are SEHNR and FQNEAQ (reference sequence). The CDR3 here is CASRTEYTEAFF. The CDR3 DNA is TGTGCCAGCAGGACGGAATACACTGAAGCTTTCTTT.

This clonotype appeared a few times. The chain is built from TRBV7-6 and TRBJ2-1; TRBD2 aligns across 9 bases. V trimming: 7 bases; J trimming: 9 bases; junction bases outside the gene matches: 10. Germline V gene data show CDR1 as SGHVS and CDR2 as FNYEAQ. There are 14 residues in the CDR3. The CDR3 here is CASTPGLARGEQFF. The DNA of the CDR3 is TGTGCCAGCACTCCGGGACTAGCTAGGGGTGAGCAGTTCTTC.

This clonotype was observed a few times. This chain links TRBV28 with TRBJ1-2; D is perhaps TRBD1 (5 bases). CDR1 is MDHEN and CDR2 is SYDVKM in the germline V gene. This CDR3 contains 12 residues. V shed 6 bases and J shed 11 bases, with 16 bases lying between them. CDR3 coding DNA: TGTGCCAGCAGACCAGGGTATGGAGGGTACACCTTC. Amino acid sequence: CASRPGYGGYTF.

In this sample, this clonotype turned up many times. The chain carries TRBV5-5 and TRBJ2-5; 8 nucleotides line up with TRBD1. With V trimmed by 5 bases and J by 4 bases, 4 bases remained unmatched. From germline, CDR1 is SGHKS and CDR2 YYEKEE (reference sequence). CDR3 length equals 13 residues. DNA of the CDR3: TGTGCCAGCAGTATTGACAGGGGAGAGACCCAGTACTTC. Translated: CASSIDRGETQYF. The full variable domain, with the rest looked up from reference TRBV5-5 and TRBJ2-5, is DAGVTQSPTHLIKTRGQQVTLRCSPISGHKSVSWYQQVLGQGPQFIFQYYEKEERGRGNFPDRFSARQFPNYSSELNVNALLLGDSALYLCASSIDRGETQYFGPGTRLLVL.

The chain is built from TRBV7-9 and TRBJ2-3; 7 bases are shared with TRBD2. There are 16 residues in the CDR3. The V gene's germline CDR1 is SEHNR and CDR2 FQNEAQ (reference sequence). The ends lost 1 base at V and 3 bases at J; junction bases unmatched: 7. The CDR3, as DNA: TGTGCCAGCAGCTTAGAGCGGGGCGGGGGAACAGATACGCAGTATTTT. Amino acids: CASSLERGGGTDTQYF.

This chain links TRBV7-2 with TRBJ2-3; 9 bases align to TRBD2. J gave up 0 bases and V 5 bases, and 9 bases lay outside the gene matches. This CDR3 is built from 17 residues. Germline V gives CDR1 SGHTA, CDR2 FQGNSA. CDR3 in amino acids: CASSIKLAGTSTDTQYF. DNA of the CDR3: TGTGCCAGCAGCATAAAACTAGCGGGCACTAGCACAGATACGCAGTATTTT.

This clonotype was observed a handful of times. This sequence joins TRBV12-3 or TRBV12-4 and TRBJ2-5; 9 positions match TRBD1. The CDR3 has 13 amino acids. Germline trimming cut 6 bases from V and 4 bases from J; bases unmatched to any gene: 3. CDR3 loop: CASRSQGAETQYF. The CDR3 DNA is TGTGCCAGCAGGTCACAGGGGGCAGAGACCCAGTACTTC.

The chain is built from TRBV29-1 and TRBJ2-6; weak D call: TRBD1 (5 bases). This CDR3 has 16 amino acids. Per germline, CDR1 SQVTM and CDR2 ANQGSEA. Trimming shortened V by 2 bases and J by 0 bases, and 11 bases separated the two germline ends. CDR3 sequence reads: CSVERQPLSGANVLTF. The CDR3 DNA reads as TGCAGCGTTGAAAGACAGCCACTCTCTGGGGCCAACGTCCTGACTTTC.

A few counts support this clonotype. The rearrangement joins TRBV7-9 to TRBJ2-5, with 7 bases aligning to TRBD2. The J segment lost 5 bases and the V segment lost 8 bases, leaving 5 bases of the junction unmatched. Germline V gene data show CDR1 as SEHNR and CDR2 as FQNEAQ (reference sequence). The CDR3 is 12 amino acids. Here the CDR3 reads CASRDYRETQYF. As DNA, the CDR3 is TGTGCCAGCCGGGACTACCGGGAGACCCAGTACTTC. Full variable domain (remainder filled in from reference TRBV7-9 and TRBJ2-5): DTGVSQNPRHKITKRGQNVTFRCDPISEHNRLYWYRQTLGQGPEFLTYFQNEAQLEKSRLLSDRFSAERPKGSFSTLEIQRTEQGDSAMYLCASRDYRETQYFGPGTRLLVL.

V and J are TRBV6-6 and TRBJ1-1; weak D call: TRBD1 (5 bases). The CDR3 loop spans 12 amino acids. Germline V gives CDR1 MNHNY, CDR2 SVGAGI (reference sequence). Trimming pared 10 bases from V and 3 bases from J, leaving 12 bases between. The CDR3 bases are TGTGCCATCACTAGGGGCGACACTGAAGCTTTCTTT. Translating gives CAITRGDTEAFF.

There are a few counts of this clonotype. V is TRBV18 and J is TRBJ2-1; D not resolved. With 2 bases removed from V and 4 bases from J, the gap between germline ends came to 9 bases. The germline gives CDR1 KGHSH, CDR2 LQKENI. This CDR3 region has 14 residues. CDR3 region: CASSPGNGYNEQFF. The DNA of the CDR3 is TGTGCCAGCTCACCAGGCAATGGTTACAATGAGCAGTTCTTC.

V and J are TRBV7-6 and TRBJ2-5; no definite D call. The ends were cut back, 3 bases at V and 5 bases at J, with 10 bases in the middle. The CDR3 is 13 residues long. Germline loops: CDR1 SGHVS, CDR2 FNYEAQ. CDR3 loop: CASSFNTRETQYF. The CDR3 nucleotides are TGTGCCAGCAGCTTTAATACCAGGGAGACCCAGTACTTC.